The present TCR beta chain was sequenced within a study of blood T cell repertoires in COVID-19. CDR3 length: 13 residues. V lost 6 bases, J lost 6 bases, and 11 bases lay in between. The data were produced by immunoSEQ multiplex PCR, yet TCRdb's version contains in-frame clones alone and is incomplete. Among 65,000 to 80,000 clones, about 88% were seen once, and the ten largest hold less than 3%. Material: peripheral blood. This chain connects TRBV12-3 or TRBV12-4 to TRBJ2-2; maybe TRBD1 (5 bases). The source of this sequence is a man aged 65-85 years with active or convalescent COVID-19. The CDR3 protein is CASSLGPAGELFF. The CDR3 DNA reads TGTGCCAGCAGCCTGGGGCCTGCCGGGGAGCTGTTTTTT.